Reported below is one T cell receptor beta chain. CDR3 length: 16 residues. CDR1 is LGHNA and CDR2 is YNFKEQ in the germline V gene. V lost 4 bases and J lost 5; bases outside the gene matches: 9. This table comes from immunoSEQ multiplex PCR, and its TCRdb copy is limited to in-frame clones, with some not included. The sample comprises about 290,000 clones, 70% to 90% of which are singletons, and less than 3% rests with the top ten. The data belong to a study of blood T cell repertoires in COVID-19. Sequenced sample: peripheral blood. The TCR originated in a woman aged 25 to 39 with active or convalescent COVID-19. J is TRBJ2-3 and V is TRBV4-2; 10 positions match TRBD2. DNA for the CDR3: TGTGCCAGCAGCCCCGGGAGCGGGGGGGCGGTAGATACGCAGTATTTT. Translating gives CASSPGSGGAVDTQYF.